The 27 T cell receptor beta chains in this list originate from one sample, sequenced in a study of cytomegalovirus exposure and HLA in healthy donors. PCR primers comprised 60 Vbeta and 13 Jbeta primers. Only in-frame clones appear in the TCRdb table, and some are missing; sequencing was by immunoSEQ multiplex PCR. The table lists 60,000 to 70,000 clones, around 80% of them singletons, with about 4.5% in the top ten. The sample was PBMCs. These receptors all come from a woman aged 25-40 years in good health and CMV-seronegative.

The CDR3 sequence is CSVLISGSTEQFF. The CDR3 DNA reads TGCAGCGTTTTGATTAGCGGGAGTACTGAGCAGTTCTTC. The genes are TRBV29-1 and TRBJ2-1; 9 nucleotides line up with TRBD2. Germline V lookup: CDR1 SQVTM, CDR2 ANQGSEA. This CDR3 region has 13 residues. The V gene end was trimmed by 5 bases and the J gene end by 9 bases; junction bases not matched to a gene: 8.

The chain employs TRBV5-1 and TRBJ2-1; D call uncertain. Between the trimmed V and J ends, which lost 1 base and 4 bases, there was a span of 9 bases. The CDR3 is made up of 14 amino acids. Per germline, CDR1 SGHRS and CDR2 YFSETQ. The CDR3 sequence: CASSLLEKYNEQFF. CDR3 sequence (DNA): TGCGCCAGCAGCTTGCTTGAGAAGTACAATGAGCAGTTCTTC.

The V and J genes are TRBV30 and TRBJ1-6, with D uncertain. CDR1 and CDR2 from the germline V gene are GTSNPN and SVGIG (reference sequence). V lost 3 bases and J 6 bases, leaving 9 bases between the germline ends. The CDR3 length is 13 residues. The CDR3 loop reads CAWSPTSNSPLHF. The CDR3 coding sequence is TGTGCCTGGAGCCCAACCAGTAATTCACCCCTCCACTTT.

The chain combines TRBV7-6 with TRBJ2-7, with D perhaps matching TRBD2 (5 bases). This CDR3 contains 15 residues. Germline loops: CDR1 SGHVS, CDR2 FNYEAQ. With 6 bases removed from V and 0 bases from J, the gap between germline ends came to 15 bases. The CDR3, as DNA: TGTGCCAGCAGTCCCATCATCGAGGGCTCCTACGAGCAGTACTTC. Amino acid sequence: CASSPIIEGSYEQYF.

This rearrangement joins TRBV27 to TRBJ2-7; 10 bases align to TRBD2. CDR1 and CDR2 from the germline V gene are MNHEY and SMNVEV (reference sequence). The J segment lost 6 bases and the V segment lost 3 bases, leaving 8 bases of the junction unmatched. The CDR3 is made up of 15 amino acids. The CDR3 coding sequence is TGTGCCAGCAGTTTCGGAGCGGGGGGGCAGGGCGAGCAGTACTTC. Amino acid sequence: CASSFGAGGQGEQYF.

This chain connects TRBV11-2 to TRBJ2-7; 13 nucleotides agree with TRBD2. V trimming: 5 bases; J trimming: 3 bases; junction bases outside the gene matches: 7. The CDR3 extends over 16 amino acids. Germline V gene sequence: CDR1 SGHAT, CDR2 FQNNGV. The CDR3 sequence: CASSPWTSGGDYEQYF. The CDR3 coding sequence is TGTGCCAGCAGCCCCTGGACTAGCGGGGGAGACTACGAGCAGTACTTC.

The chain carries TRBV7-3 and TRBJ2-2, with 7 nucleotides matching TRBD1. CDR3 size: 15 residues. V lost 5 bases and J lost 5; bases outside the gene matches: 8. Germline-derived CDR1 and CDR2 are SGHTA and FQGTGA. CDR3 DNA: TGTGCCAGCAGCCTGTCGACAGGGCAAACCGGGGAGCTGTTTTTT. Translating it yields CASSLSTGQTGELFF.

The chain couples TRBV19 to TRBJ2-7; possibly TRBD1 for D (5 bases). The germline CDR1 and CDR2 sequences are LNHDA and SQIVND (reference sequence). This CDR3 has 12 amino acids. With 5 bases removed from V and 6 bases from J, the gap between germline ends came to 11 bases. CDR3 coding DNA: TGTGCCAGTAGTCCAGGGAAGGTCGAGCAGTACTTC. Translation gives CASSPGKVEQYF.

The chain is built from TRBV4-1 and TRBJ2-3, with 10 positions matching TRBD2. The V gene's germline CDR1 is MGHRA and CDR2 YSYEKL. J lost 5 bases, V lost 4 bases, and 6 bases had no gene match. The CDR3 runs to 15 residues. The CDR3 reads CASSPGTSVGDTQYF. In DNA form, the CDR3 reads TGCGCCAGCAGCCCTGGGACTAGCGTGGGAGATACGCAGTATTTT.

This sequence joins TRBV11-2 and TRBJ1-2; D is uncertain. The CDR3 consists of 13 residues. Trimming took off 1 base at V and 8 bases at J, with 11 bases between the two ends. CDR1 SGHAT and CDR2 FQNNGV come from the germline V gene. The CDR3 reads CASSLVGGNGYTF. As DNA, the CDR3 is TGTGCCAGCAGCTTAGTGGGCGGGAACGGCTACACCTTC.

DNA for the CDR3: TGTGCCAGCAGTGACTCGAGCGGGGGGGATTACAATGAGCAGTTCTTC. It encodes CASSDSSGGDYNEQFF. The chain couples TRBV6-4 to TRBJ2-1; 10 bases match TRBD2. CDR3 length: 16 residues. Germline V gene sequence: CDR1 MRHNA, CDR2 SNTAGT. Trimming removed 0 bases from V and 4 bases from J; junction bases left unmatched: 3.

Worth noting for this clone: Since no conserved phenylalanine or tryptophan closes the CDR3, a read error is the likely cause. This chain uses TRBV29-1 with TRBJ1-1, with D possibly matching TRBD1 (6 bases). The CDR3 runs 12 residues. CDR1 SQVTM and CDR2 ANQGSEA come from the germline V gene. Trimming stripped 5 bases from V and 2 bases from J, with 9 bases between. The CDR3 sequence: CSVSRGNTEAFV. The DNA of the CDR3 is TGCAGCGTTTCCAGGGGAAACACTGAAGCTTTCGTT.

This clone was observed a single time. The genes are TRBV10-3 and TRBJ2-5, with 7 bases identical to TRBD1. In germline, CDR1 is ENHRY, CDR2 SYGVKD. The CDR3 runs to 17 residues. The V and J ends lost 2 bases and 7 bases, in that order; junction bases with no gene match: 16. DNA of the CDR3: TGTGCCATCAGTGAGGGTACCGGGACAGTTTCTGGGGGGACCCAGTACTTC. As protein: CAISEGTGTVSGGTQYF.

CDR3 nucleotides: TGTGCCAGCAGCCACGGGGACAGGGATGGCTACACCTTC. It encodes CASSHGDRDGYTF. The chain joins TRBV16 to TRBJ1-2; 9 bases map to TRBD1. V was pared by 3 bases and J by 6 bases, with 2 bases of the junction left unmatched. Germline V gene lookup returns CDR1 KGHSY and CDR2 FQNENV. This CDR3 is built from 13 residues.

V and J are TRBV9 and TRBJ1-1; D not resolved. The length of the CDR3 is 15 residues. V was cut by 0 bases and J by 0 bases, with 9 bases left in between. Germline CDR1 reads SGDLS; CDR2 reads YYNGEE. The CDR3 loop reads CASSVAPGMNTEAFF. The DNA for the CDR3 is TGTGCCAGCAGCGTAGCTCCGGGTATGAACACTGAAGCTTTCTTT. The variable domain in full, completed from reference TRBV9 and TRBJ1-1, reads DSGVTQTPKHLITATGQRVTLRCSPRSGDLSVYWYQQSLDQGLQFLIQYYNGEERAKGNILERFSAQQFPDLHSELNLSSLELGDSALYFCASSVAPGMNTEAFFGQGTRLTVV.

The chain is built from TRBV14 and TRBJ1-1, with 8 bases fitting TRBD1. This CDR3 has 15 amino acids. CDR1 is SGHDN, CDR2 FVKESK, per germline. The V segment lost 1 base and the J segment 4 bases; nucleotides outside the gene matches: 5. CDR3 protein: CASSQANGQGTEAFF. CDR3 nucleotide sequence: TGTGCCAGCAGCCAAGCAAACGGACAGGGCACTGAAGCTTTCTTT.

The chain couples TRBV30 to TRBJ2-7; 8 nucleotides line up with TRBD1. CDR3 size: 14 residues. V shed 8 bases and J 4 bases; nucleotides not matched to a gene: 13. Per the germline V gene, CDR1 is GTSNPN and CDR2 is SVGIG (reference sequence). The CDR3 spells CAGWTGTGPYEQYF. CDR3 sequence (DNA): TGTGCCGGGTGGACCGGGACAGGACCTTACGAGCAGTACTTC.

V gene TRBV7-8 combines with J gene TRBJ1-2; the match to TRBD1 covers 12 bases. The CDR3 has 13 amino acids. Looked up from germline, CDR1 is SGHVS and CDR2 is FQNEAQ. Trimming removed 7 bases from V and 9 bases from J; junction bases left unmatched: 6. The CDR3 spells CASTPGQGASYTF. CDR3 in DNA: TGTGCCAGCACCCCGGGACAGGGGGCAAGCTACACCTTC.

The gene calls are TRBV6-5 and TRBJ1-2; no clear D. CDR3 length: 14 residues. Germline assignment: CDR1 MNHEY and CDR2 SVGAGI. V was trimmed by 6 bases and J by 5 bases, leaving 16 bases between them. The CDR3 sequence: CASRDDLRPYGYTF. The CDR3 nucleotides are TGTGCCAGCAGAGACGACCTCAGGCCTTATGGCTACACCTTC.

The chain uses TRBV2 and TRBJ2-7; D is possibly TRBD1 (6 bases). V lost 6 bases to trimming and J lost 5 bases, with 23 bases between them. There are 16 residues in the CDR3. Per germline, CDR1 SNHLY and CDR2 FYNNEI. The CDR3 DNA reads TGTGCCAGCAGGACGAATCAGTACAGGGACCAAAACGAGCAGTACTTC. Amino acid sequence: CASRTNQYRDQNEQYF. The full variable domain, completed using reference TRBV2 and TRBJ2-7, is EPEVTQTPSHQVTQMGQEVILRCVPISNHLYFYWYRQILGQKVEFLVSFYNNEISEKSEIFDDQFSVERPDGSNFTLKIRSTKLEDSAMYFCASRTNQYRDQNEQYFGPGTRLTVT.

The rearrangement links TRBV12-5 to TRBJ2-7; TRBD2 agrees at 8 bases. Germline V gene data show CDR1 as LGHNT and CDR2 as FRNRAP. The CDR3 runs 14 residues. Trimming cost V 8 bases and J 2 bases; bases outside gene matches: 8. The CDR3 here is CASLGGLAPYEQYF. CDR3 DNA: TGTGCTAGTCTAGGAGGACTAGCACCCTACGAGCAGTACTTC.

This chain joins TRBV2 and TRBJ2-2; tentatively, D is TRBD1 (5 bases). The CDR3 loop spans 17 amino acids. Germline CDR1 is SNHLY and CDR2 is FYNNEI. V was trimmed by 7 bases and J by 2 bases, leaving 20 bases between them. CDR3 nucleotide sequence: TGTGCCAGCAAGACAGTCGTGTTAAGAGGAAACACCGGGGAGCTGTTTTTT. This gives the protein CASKTVVLRGNTGELFF.

This chain connects TRBV5-1 to TRBJ1-1; TRBD1 is a possible D gene (6 bases). The V and J ends lost 5 bases and 2 bases respectively, with 13 bases between them. There are 14 residues in the CDR3. Germline V lookup: CDR1 SGHRS, CDR2 YFSETQ. CDR3 sequence: CASRLTGQNTEAFF. Here the CDR3 DNA reads TGCGCCAGCAGGCTGACAGGACAAAACACTGAAGCTTTCTTT.

This chain connects TRBV6-5 to TRBJ2-7, with D maybe TRBD1 (6 bases). The CDR3 runs 16 residues. The germline V and J ends were trimmed by 0 bases and 6 bases, with 18 bases remaining between them. Germline CDR1 reads MNHEY; CDR2 reads SVGAGI. The CDR3 loop reads CASSYSKTSARGEQYF. CDR3 nucleotides: TGTGCCAGCAGTTACTCGAAAACCAGCGCCAGGGGCGAGCAGTACTTC.

The CDR3 coding sequence is TGTGCCAGCAGCCCCCACCGGGGGACCTCCTACGAGCAGTACTTC. This codes for CASSPHRGTSYEQYF. The chain carries TRBV28 and TRBJ2-7; D may be TRBD2 (6 bases). V lost 6 bases and J lost 0, with 15 bases in between. The CDR3 totals 15 residues. Germline CDR1 and CDR2: MDHEN and SYDVKM.

The rearrangement joins TRBV30 to TRBJ2-3; 12 bases are shared with TRBD2. J gave up 1 base and V 1 base, and 6 bases lay outside the gene matches. Looked up from germline, CDR1 is GTSNPN and CDR2 is SVGIG (reference sequence). There are 17 residues in the CDR3. CDR3 DNA sequence: TGTGCCTGGAGTGGACTAGCGGGAGTGGGGCGCACAGATACGCAGTATTTT. Its translation: CAWSGLAGVGRTDTQYF.

This clone was counted at least ten times. The rearrangement links TRBV5-1 to TRBJ2-6, with D possibly being TRBD1 (5 bases). The CDR3 extends over 16 amino acids. V lost 1 base to trimming and J lost 0 bases, with 8 bases between them. Germline V lookup: CDR1 SGHRS, CDR2 YFSETQ. The CDR3 coding sequence is TGCGCCAGCAGCTTGACAGGAACCTCTGGGGCCAACGTCCTGACTTTC. Amino acid sequence: CASSLTGTSGANVLTF.